The 29 T cell receptor beta chains below were found in one sample sequenced in a study of siplizumab effects on memory and regulatory T cells. Here immunoSEQ multiplex PCR was the method, and the copy in TCRdb shows in-frame clones only, minus some. The top ten hold about 3.5% of the sample, which has tens of thousands of clones, less than 90% seen once. The sample comprised memory CD4+ T cells sorted from blood. The receptors stem from a human donor in good health.

The V and J genes are TRBV10-3 and TRBJ2-7, with a tentative D call TRBD1 (5 bases). The length of the CDR3 is 12 residues. V lost 4 bases to trimming and J lost 5 bases, with 9 bases between them. From germline, CDR1 is ENHRY and CDR2 SYGVKD. DNA for the CDR3: TGTGCCATCAGTGGGCAGACAGACGAGCAGTACTTC. Encoded protein: CAISGQTDEQYF.

The chain uses TRBV4-2 and TRBJ2-2; weak D call: TRBD1 (5 bases). The V and J ends lost 1 base and 2 bases respectively, with 11 bases between them. The CDR3 loop spans 16 amino acids. Per the germline V gene, CDR1 is LGHNA and CDR2 is YNFKEQ. The CDR3 loop reads CASSQVSGQNTGELFF. The DNA of the CDR3 is TGTGCCAGCAGCCAAGTTTCTGGACAAAACACCGGGGAGCTGTTTTTT.

The gene calls are TRBV27 and TRBJ2-7, with D possibly matching TRBD2 (5 bases). The CDR3 loop spans 13 amino acids. V lost 3 bases and J 3 bases, leaving 9 bases between the germline ends. In germline, CDR1 is MNHEY, CDR2 SMNVEV (reference sequence). CDR3 in DNA: TGTGCCAGCAGTTTTGACGGGAACTACGAGCAGTACTTC. Translation gives CASSFDGNYEQYF.

Only a few counts were recorded for this clone. The J gene is TRBJ2-1, the V gene TRBV5-1; tentative D call: TRBD2 (6 bases). V lost 0 bases and J lost 4, with 11 bases in between. There are 15 residues in the CDR3. Germline values: CDR1 SGHRS, CDR2 YFSETQ. CDR3 DNA sequence: TGCGCCAGCAGCTTGGGCGGGGACTCTTACAATGAGCAGTTCTTC. Translating it yields CASSLGGDSYNEQFF.

V and J are TRBV11-2 and TRBJ2-5; D remains unclear. This CDR3 is built from 15 residues. Germline CDR1 is SGHAT and CDR2 is FQNNGV. Between the trimmed V and J ends, which lost 0 bases and 3 bases, there was a span of 11 bases. CDR3: CASSLEGRSKETQYF. The CDR3 DNA sequence: TGTGCCAGCAGCTTAGAAGGTCGGAGTAAAGAGACCCAGTACTTC.

Only a few counts were recorded for this clone. The chain is built from TRBV2 and TRBJ1-4; TRBD1 might be the D (5 bases). Germline assignment: CDR1 SNHLY and CDR2 FYNNEI. Trimming left V 4 bases short and J 3 bases short, with 9 bases between. The CDR3 length is 14 residues. CDR3 bases: TGTGCCAGCAGTGTGCAGGGACCTAATGAAAAACTGTTTTTT. Translated: CASSVQGPNEKLFF.

The chain employs TRBV30 and TRBJ1-2; D is uncertain. The V and J ends lost 2 bases and 4 bases respectively, with 20 bases between them. Germline loops: CDR1 GTSNPN, CDR2 SVGIG (reference sequence). The CDR3 contains 16 residues. CDR3 sequence: CAWSPMSPGRIYGYTF. The CDR3 DNA sequence: TGTGCCTGGAGTCCAATGAGCCCCGGCCGGATCTATGGCTACACCTTC.

This clone was counted between two and nine times. The chain carries TRBV5-1 and TRBJ1-5, with 7 nucleotides matching TRBD1. The CDR3 contains 13 residues. The junction had 3 bases not matched to a gene; V was cut back by 4 bases and J by 5 bases. Germline V gives CDR1 SGHRS, CDR2 YFSETQ. The CDR3 bases are TGCGCCAGCAGCCTGGGACAGTATCAGCCCCAGCATTTT. This translates into CASSLGQYQPQHF. Looking up the rest from reference TRBV5-1 and TRBJ1-5 gives the full variable domain: KAGVTQTPRYLIKTRGQQVTLSCSPISGHRSVSWYQQTPGQGLQFLFEYFSETQRNKGNFPGRFSGRQFSNSRSEMNVSTLELGDSALYLCASSLGQYQPQHFGDGTRLSIL.

The V gene is TRBV2, the J gene TRBJ2-7; D possibly corresponds to TRBD1 (6 bases). V shed 6 bases and J shed 2 bases, with 17 bases lying between them. Germline CDR1 reads SNHLY; CDR2 reads FYNNEI. The CDR3 has 15 amino acids. CDR3 DNA sequence: TGTGCCAGCAGAGACCTGGTTGGGGGCCCCTACGAGCAGTACTTC. Its translation: CASRDLVGGPYEQYF.

V gene TRBV27 combines with J gene TRBJ1-6; no clear D. Per germline, CDR1 MNHEY and CDR2 SMNVEV (reference sequence). V was shortened by 1 base and J by 7 bases, with 11 bases between the two germline ends. The CDR3 loop spans 15 amino acids. CDR3 amino acids: CASSLFPGGNSPLHF. The CDR3 DNA follows: TGTGCCAGCAGTTTATTCCCAGGAGGGAATTCACCCCTCCACTTT.

This chain connects TRBV27 to TRBJ2-5; 8 nucleotides align to TRBD2. Germline CDR1 MNHEY, CDR2 SMNVEV (reference sequence). CDR3 length: 15 amino acids. With V trimmed by 6 bases and J by 5 bases, 11 bases remained unmatched. The CDR3 is CASRDHGGAEETQYF. CDR3 DNA: TGTGCCAGCAGGGACCACGGGGGGGCGGAGGAGACCCAGTACTTC.

The chain combines TRBV7-6 with TRBJ2-2, with D possibly matching TRBD2 (6 bases). This CDR3 comprises 15 residues. The germline gives CDR1 SGHVS, CDR2 FNYEAQ. Trimming cost V 1 base and J 8 bases, with 14 bases left between them. The CDR3 spells CASSLVAGNKGELFF. CDR3 DNA sequence: TGTGCCAGCAGCTTAGTGGCGGGGAACAAGGGGGAGCTGTTTTTT.

The CDR3 DNA follows: TGTGCCAGCAGTTCCCCAAGGAGGAATGAGCAGTTCTTC. This codes for CASSSPRRNEQFF. The chain links TRBV6-5 to TRBJ2-1, with TRBD2 as a possible D gene (5 bases). Trimming took 4 bases from V and 7 from J, leaving 11 bases between them. This CDR3 is 13 amino acids long. CDR1 is MNHEY, CDR2 SVGAGI, per germline.

The chain recombines TRBV5-5 with TRBJ2-4; 9 bases agree with TRBD1. Trimming removed 7 bases from V and 0 bases from J; junction bases left unmatched: 5. The germline V gene encodes CDR1 SGHKS and CDR2 YYEKEE (reference sequence). The CDR3 runs to 15 residues. The CDR3 nucleotides read TGTGCCAGCGACAGGGGGGATGGAGCCAAAAACATTCAGTACTTC. It codes for CASDRGDGAKNIQYF.

The V gene is TRBV11-2, the J gene TRBJ2-7, with a possible D match to TRBD1 (5 bases). The germline V gene encodes CDR1 SGHAT and CDR2 FQNNGV. This CDR3 has 15 amino acids. V was cut by 1 base and J by 2 bases, with 12 bases left in between. In DNA form, the CDR3 reads TGTGCCAGCAGCTTAGGACAGTCGATCGCCTACGAGCAGTACTTC. This translates into CASSLGQSIAYEQYF.

The CDR3 DNA follows: TGTGCCAGCAGCTCGACACTCGAAACAGGGGGAAACACTGAAGCTTTCTTT. It is translated as CASSSTLETGGNTEAFF. The chain combines TRBV11-3 with TRBJ1-1, with TRBD1 matching 8 bases. CDR3 length: 17 amino acids. V gave up 4 bases and J gave up 2 bases; unmatched junction bases: 12. CDR1 and CDR2 from the germline V gene are SGHNT and YENEEA.

This rearrangement joins TRBV5-1 to TRBJ2-1; TRBD2 matches at 8 bases. The CDR3 consists of 15 residues. With V trimmed by 4 bases and J by 4 bases, 7 bases remained unmatched. Germline V CDR1 and CDR2: SGHRS, YFSETQ. CDR3 nucleotides: TGCGCCAGCAGCACAAGACTAGCGCAATACAATGAGCAGTTCTTC. Its protein is CASSTRLAQYNEQFF.

This chain joins TRBV18 and TRBJ2-1; 10 nucleotides line up with TRBD2. Trimming at V came to 9 bases and at J to 10 bases, leaving 9 bases not matched to a gene. CDR1 KGHSH and CDR2 LQKENI come from the germline V gene. The CDR3 is made up of 13 amino acids. DNA of the CDR3: TGTGCCAGTTTCGTAGCGGGGGGAGACGAGCAGTTCTTC. Residues: CASFVAGGDEQFF.

The DNA of the CDR3 is TGTGCCAGCAGTTCCTCCTCGGCTTTTCTGGGCTACACCTTC. Translated, it gives CASSSSSAFLGYTF. The chain combines TRBV27 with TRBJ1-2; D is ambiguous. The CDR3 consists of 14 residues. Trimming stripped 4 bases from V and 8 bases from J, with 17 bases between. Germline V gene sequence: CDR1 MNHEY, CDR2 SMNVEV (reference sequence).

This chain uses TRBV21-1 with TRBJ2-6; the table calls TRBD2, which could not be checked here. TRBV21-1 is recorded as a pseudogene. The CDR3 runs 17 residues. CDR3 loop: CASSAPGSRSGANVLTF. Here the CDR3 DNA reads TGTGCCAGCAGCGCTCCCGGGAGCAGATCTGGGGCCAACGTCCTGACTTTC.

The V and J genes are TRBV5-1 and TRBJ2-7; no firm D call. The V end was cut by 2 bases, the J end by 0 bases, with 9 bases between. CDR3 length: 14 amino acids. The germline CDR1 and CDR2 sequences are SGHRS and YFSETQ. The CDR3 DNA reads as TGCGCCAGCAGCTTTACTGGCGACTCCTACGAGCAGTACTTC. The encoded protein is CASSFTGDSYEQYF.

The chain is built from TRBV9 and TRBJ2-3; D gene ambiguous. CDR3 length: 14 amino acids. Per germline, CDR1 SGDLS and CDR2 YYNGEE. V dropped 0 bases and J dropped 4 bases, with 9 bases sitting between them. Here the CDR3 DNA reads TGTGCCAGCAGCGTAGGGAATCGCGCAGATACGCAGTATTTT. This codes for CASSVGNRADTQYF.

The chain combines TRBV6-1 with TRBJ1-2; D is possibly TRBD1 (5 bases). Germline V gene sequence: CDR1 MNHNS, CDR2 SASEGT. The CDR3 has 14 residues. The V and J ends lost 5 bases and 5 bases respectively, with 15 bases between them. The CDR3 coding sequence is TGTGCCAGCAGTCAGACAGCCGGGGGATATGGCTACACCTTC. Its translation: CASSQTAGGYGYTF.

The chain links TRBV4-1 to TRBJ2-5; TRBD2 matches at 7 bases. This CDR3 spans 16 amino acids. Trimming removed 1 base from V and 0 bases from J; junction bases left unmatched: 5. The germline V gene has CDR1 MGHRA and CDR2 YSYEKL. In DNA form, the CDR3 reads TGCGCCAGCAGCCAAGGAAGCGGGGATTACCAAGAGACCCAGTACTTC. It is translated as CASSQGSGDYQETQYF.

The chain recombines TRBV6-1 with TRBJ1-5, with TRBD1 identical over 9 bases. This CDR3 is built from 16 residues. The V and J ends lost 1 base and 6 bases, in that order; junction bases with no gene match: 7. CDR1 is MNHNS and CDR2 is SASEGT in the germline V gene. The CDR3 DNA sequence: TGTGCCAGCAGTGAAGATCACAGGGGGCTGGGTCAGCCCCAGCATTTT. Its translation is CASSEDHRGLGQPQHF.

This sequence joins TRBV6-1 and TRBJ1-1; D is undetermined. There are 15 residues in the CDR3. Per germline, CDR1 MNHNS and CDR2 SASEGT. The V and J ends lost 4 bases and 2 bases respectively, with 14 bases between them. CDR3 residues: CASSGRWQLNTEAFF. CDR3 coding DNA: TGTGCCAGCAGTGGGCGTTGGCAGCTTAACACTGAAGCTTTCTTT.

The rearrangement joins TRBV27 to TRBJ2-1, with 7 bases aligning to TRBD1. V shed 5 bases, J shed 1 base, and the junction held 5 bases outside the gene matches. Per germline, CDR1 MNHEY and CDR2 SMNVEV (reference sequence). The CDR3 loop spans 15 amino acids. CDR3 region: CASSAQGPSYNEQFF. CDR3 sequence (DNA): TGTGCCAGCAGTGCACAGGGGCCGTCCTACAATGAGCAGTTCTTC.

This clone has more than one count but fewer than ten. This chain uses TRBV5-6 with TRBJ1-1; D possibly corresponds to TRBD1 (6 bases). This CDR3 is 13 amino acids long. Trimming removed 1 base at V and 10 bases at J, with 14 bases between. The germline V gene has CDR1 SGHDT and CDR2 YYEEEE. The CDR3 DNA follows: TGTGCCAGCAGCTTGAGGGACACCCGAGGAGCTTTCTTT. This codes for CASSLRDTRGAFF. Full variable domain (rest looked up from reference TRBV5-6 and TRBJ1-1): DAGVTQSPTHLIKTRGQQVTLRCSPKSGHDTVSWYQQALGQGPQFIFQYYEEEERQRGNFPDRFSGHQFPNYSSELNVNALLLGDSALYLCASSLRDTRGAFFGQGTRLTVV.

This chain connects TRBV10-3 to TRBJ2-3, with D perhaps TRBD1 or TRBD2 (5 bases each). The germline V gene has CDR1 ENHRY and CDR2 SYGVKD. The CDR3 covers 14 residues. Trimming pared 2 bases from V and 4 bases from J, leaving 10 bases between. Here the CDR3 DNA reads TGTGCCATCAGTGAGATGCTGGGGGCAGATACGCAGTATTTT. Translating gives CAISEMLGADTQYF.